This T cell receptor (beta chain) was recorded in a study of T cells in Graves' hyperthyroidism and ophthalmopathy. Notes on the study in general: From stable hyperthyroidism, ophthalmopathy was separated by a 13 V-J model.

For this clonotype: Its specificity is unknown.

Amplification of TCR beta CDR3 regions used RNA as the template. First-round RT-PCR targeting the TCR CDR3 was performed with the HTBI primer set. One entry per CDR3 protein results from TCRdb running MiXCR on the multiplex PCR reads. Here the sample spans 400,000 or so distinct CDR3 sequences, more than 12% being singletons. The clonotype was recovered from a man aged 50 or older with Graves' ophthalmopathy. The sample consisted of blood.

The CDR3 sequence is CAITNVGDSYEQYF. In nucleotides, the CDR3 is TGTGCCATCACCAACGTTGGGGACAGTTACGAGCAGTACTTC. The chain couples TRBV10-3 to TRBJ2-7; TRBD1 aligns across 7 bases. This CDR3 comprises 14 residues. Germline CDR1 reads ENHRY; CDR2 reads SYGVKD. V lost 7 bases to trimming and J lost 4 bases; unmatched junction nucleotides: 10.